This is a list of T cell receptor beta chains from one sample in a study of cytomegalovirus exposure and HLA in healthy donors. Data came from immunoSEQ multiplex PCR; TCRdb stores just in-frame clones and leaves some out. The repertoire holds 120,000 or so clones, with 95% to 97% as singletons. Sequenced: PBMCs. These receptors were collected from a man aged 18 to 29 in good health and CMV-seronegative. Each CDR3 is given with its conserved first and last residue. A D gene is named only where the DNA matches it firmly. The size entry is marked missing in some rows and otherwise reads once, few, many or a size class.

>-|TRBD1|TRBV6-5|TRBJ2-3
TGTGCCAGCAGTCCAGTGGGACAGAGCACAGATACGCAGTATTTT
CASSPVGQSTDTQYF
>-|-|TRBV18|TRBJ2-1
TGTGCCAGCTCACCACGGAACGGCCGGGAAACTGAGCAGTTCTTC
CASSPRNGRETEQFF
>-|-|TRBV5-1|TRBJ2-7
TGCGCCAGCAGCTTCGACCGGGACACTGCAAAAGCCTACGAGCAGTACTTC
CASSFDRDTAKAYEQYF
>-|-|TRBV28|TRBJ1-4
TGTGCCAGCAGCTCCGCCTCCGACAGTAACGATGAAAAACTGTTTTTT
CASSSASDSNDEKLFF
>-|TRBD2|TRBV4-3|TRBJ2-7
TGCGCCAGCAGCCAAGAGGTGGCTAGCGGGGCCTCCTACGAGCAGTACTTC
CASSQEVASGASYEQYF
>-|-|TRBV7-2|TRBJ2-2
TGTGCCAGCAGCCCCCGGACAGTAAACACCGGGGAGCTGTTTTTT
CASSPRTVNTGELFF
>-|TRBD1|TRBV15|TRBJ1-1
TGTGCCACCAGCAGAGATTGGGGGACAGGGGCGAGAACTGAAGCTTTCTTT
CATSRDWGTGARTEAFF
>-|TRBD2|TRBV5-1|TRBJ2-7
TGCGCCAGCAGCTTGGATTGGCGGGAGGGCCTTTGGGAGCAGTACTTC
CASSLDWREGLWEQYF
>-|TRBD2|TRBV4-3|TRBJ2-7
TGCGCCAGCAGCCCAGGGCTAGCGGGTTTGGGGGCGATCTCCTACGAGCAGTACTTC
CASSPGLAGLGAISYEQYF
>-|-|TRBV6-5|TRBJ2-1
TGTGCCAGCAGTTACTCGGATAGCGGCTACAATGAGCAGTTCTTC
CASSYSDSGYNEQFF
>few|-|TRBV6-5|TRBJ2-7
TGTGCCAGCATAAGGACAGCCTACGAGCAGTACTTC
CASIRTAYEQYF
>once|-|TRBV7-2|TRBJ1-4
TGTGCCAGCAGCCTGGTGGGGGGGGCGAGAAAACTGTTTTTT
CASSLVGGARKLFF
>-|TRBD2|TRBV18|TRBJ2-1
TGTGCCAGCTCACCACCGGCCGGGACTAGCCTCTACAATGAGCAGTTCTTC
CASSPPAGTSLYNEQFF
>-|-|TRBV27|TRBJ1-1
TGTGCCAGCACCGAGCGGCCTACCCTCTTACGCACTGAAGCTTTCTTT
CASTERPTLLRTEAFF
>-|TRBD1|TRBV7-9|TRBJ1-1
TGTGCCAGCAGCCCGTTAGGGACAGCGGACACTGAAGCTTTCTTT
CASSPLGTADTEAFF
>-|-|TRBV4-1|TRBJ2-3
TGCGCCAGCAGCCAAGATGGGGGGGGCGCAGATACGCAGTATTTT
CASSQDGGGADTQYF
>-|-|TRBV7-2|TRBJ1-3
TGTGCCAGCGCCAGTAACTCTGGAAACACCATATATTTT
CASASNSGNTIYF
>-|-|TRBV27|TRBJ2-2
TGTGCCAGCAGTTCCCACACGAACACCGGGGAGCTGTTTTTT
CASSSHTNTGELFF